This T cell receptor (beta chain) comes out of a study of identical twins. CDR3 length equals 17 residues. The germline gives CDR1 LGHNA, CDR2 YNFKEQ. The J segment lost 0 bases and the V segment lost 0 bases, leaving 6 bases of the junction unmatched. Study results and caveats: Memory repertoires lacked the insertion deficit that abundant cord blood beta clonotypes showed.

Unique molecular identifiers were present on the cDNA, and a universal primer site came from template switching. Each CDR3 protein is one row after TCRdb ran MiXCR on the 5' RACE reads. Found here are about 240,000 distinct CDR3 sequences, over 9.5% of them singletons; the top ten hold over 8%. This clonotype came up a few times. Its antigen is not identified. This chain connects TRBV4-2 to TRBJ2-3; 7 positions match TRBD2. Material for sequencing was memory T cells sorted from blood. The sequence was collected from a man aged 45-60 years in good health. The chain's CDR3 is CASSQEGTTTSTDTQYF. Written as DNA, the CDR3 is TGTGCCAGCAGCCAAGAAGGGACTACCACTAGCACAGATACGCAGTATTTT.